This T cell receptor (beta chain) came from a study of OX40 agonist ivuxolimab in advanced cancers. The table came from immunoSEQ multiplex PCR; TCRdb's copy has only in-frame clones and leaves some out. The top ten hold approximately 20% of the sample, which has fewer than 35,000 clones, over 60% seen once. The CDR3 consists of 16 residues. The germline V gene has CDR1 SGHAT and CDR2 FQNNGV. Trimming took 5 bases from V and 4 from J; bases not matched to a gene: 7. The TCR was taken from an adult with an advanced solid tumor such as melanoma, head and neck, liver or kidney cancer. The chain combines TRBV11-2 with TRBJ2-5; 13 bases agree with TRBD2. The sample in question was CD4+ or CD8+ T cells sorted from blood, obtained in a trial of the OX40 agonist ivuxolimab. The CDR3 bases are TGTGCCAGCAGCACCTCAACTAGCGGGGGGGCAGAGACCCAGTACTTC. Its translation: CASSTSTSGGAETQYF.